This T cell receptor (beta chain) was found in a study of Graves' ophthalmopathy and Graves' hyperthyroidism. The wider study: Stable hyperthyroidism referred to disease that showed no ophthalmopathy within 18 months of follow-up. Findings and caveats of the study: Blood was where most expanded thyroid clonotypes above 0.001 frequency also turned up.

CDR1 SGHVS and CDR2 FQNEAQ come from the germline V gene. The length of the CDR3 is 13 residues. V shed 5 bases and J shed 7 bases, with 14 bases lying between them. Recruitment covered hyperthyroidism patients aged 18 to 65 whose new diagnosis was of under 2 months' duration. Researchers turned away patients with other autoimmune diseases, uncontrolled infections, pregnancy or lactation. Concerning this clonotype itself: Its target is not known.

For repertoire sequencing, the TCR beta CDR3 regions were amplified from RNA transcripts. The first round was an RT-PCR with HTBI primers, and the second round was a multiplex PCR. From the multiplex PCR reads, TCRdb called clonotypes with MiXCR, one entry per CDR3 protein. The sample records 900,000 to 1,200,000 distinct CDR3 sequences, approximately 35% being singletons. This sequence was found in an adult man with Graves' hyperthyroidism. This rearrangement joins TRBV7-8 to TRBJ2-5; TRBD1 is a possible D gene (6 bases). Input material: peripheral blood or thyroid tissue (not recorded which). CDR3 loop: CASSREGVGTQYF. CDR3 in DNA: TGTGCCAGCAGCCGAGAGGGGGTGGGGACCCAGTACTTC. Variable domain in full (rest from reference TRBV7-8 and TRBJ2-5): GAGVSQSPRYKVAKRGQDVALRCDPISGHVSLFWYQQALGQGPEFLTYFQNEAQLDKSGLPSDRFFAERPEGSVSTLKIQRTQQEDSAVYLCASSREGVGTQYFGPGTRLLVL.